Listed below are T cell receptor beta chains from one sample, sequenced in a study of blood T cell repertoires in COVID-19. Method: immunoSEQ multiplex PCR; TCRdb's copy keeps in-frame clones and lacks some. Among 120,000 to 150,000 clones listed, around nine tenths were seen once. Source material: PBMCs or T cells enriched from blood (not recorded which). These receptors were taken from a woman aged 25 to 45 with acute COVID-19. CDR3s include the opening cysteine and the closing phenylalanine or tryptophan. Fields, in order: CDR3 DNA, CDR3 protein, clone size, D gene, J gene, V gene. D genes are given only for firm matches. Some rows have no size entry. The others give once, few or many, or a class for an expanded clone.

cdr3_nt: TGCGCCAGCAGCTCCTCTACCCACAGGGGGCGAAATCAGCCCCAGCATTTT
cdr3_aa: CASSSSTHRGRNQPQHF
clone_size: .
d_call: TRBD1
j_call: TRBJ1-5
v_call: TRBV5-1

cdr3_nt: TGTGCCAGCAGTTTTGGCCGATCCTACAATGAGCAGTTCTTC
cdr3_aa: CASSFGRSYNEQFF
clone_size: once
d_call: .
j_call: TRBJ2-1
v_call: TRBV28

cdr3_nt: TGTGCCAGCAGGCCGGGTGGTCTAATTATAGATACGCAGTATTTT
cdr3_aa: CASRPGGLIIDTQYF
clone_size: .
d_call: .
j_call: TRBJ2-3
v_call: TRBV6-6

cdr3_nt: TGTGCCAGCAGTTTTGTCTCCTTCCGGGACAACAAGGTAGCTTTCTTT
cdr3_aa: CASSFVSFRDNKVAFF
clone_size: .
d_call: .
j_call: TRBJ1-1
v_call: TRBV28

cdr3_nt: TGTGCCAGCAGTGGATATGAGCGGGGGGTTGTCACCTACAATGAGCAGTTCTTC
cdr3_aa: CASSGYERGVVTYNEQFF
clone_size: once
d_call: TRBD2
j_call: TRBJ2-1
v_call: TRBV27

cdr3_nt: TGTGCCAGCAGTCAGACAGATAACTATGGCTACACCTTC
cdr3_aa: CASSQTDNYGYTF
clone_size: .
d_call: .
j_call: TRBJ1-2
v_call: TRBV5-6

cdr3_nt: TGTGCCAGCAGCTTGGATCAGATCGACGAGCAGTACTTC
cdr3_aa: CASSLDQIDEQYF
clone_size: .
d_call: .
j_call: TRBJ2-7
v_call: TRBV5-4

cdr3_nt: TGCAGCGTTGAGGCTTTCTGGGAGAGATCCGATACGCAGTATTTT
cdr3_aa: CSVEAFWERSDTQYF
clone_size: .
d_call: .
j_call: TRBJ2-3
v_call: TRBV29-1

cdr3_nt: TGTGCCAGCAGCTTTACCTCATCCGAGGTCTATGGCTACACCTTC
cdr3_aa: CASSFTSSEVYGYTF
clone_size: few
d_call: .
j_call: TRBJ1-2
v_call: TRBV11-2

cdr3_nt: TGCGCCAGCAGGGATACCGGGACTAGCACAGATACGCAGTATTTT
cdr3_aa: CASRDTGTSTDTQYF
clone_size: .
d_call: .
j_call: TRBJ2-3
v_call: TRBV5-1

cdr3_nt: TGTGCCAGCAGCTTGGCCTTTGCAGGGGCTGAAGCTTTCTTT
cdr3_aa: CASSLAFAGAEAFF
clone_size: .
d_call: .
j_call: TRBJ1-1
v_call: TRBV5-6

cdr3_nt: TGTGCCAGCAGGCCCGGACAAGACTATGGCTACACCTTC
cdr3_aa: CASRPGQDYGYTF
clone_size: once
d_call: .
j_call: TRBJ1-2
v_call: TRBV2

cdr3_nt: TGTGCCAGCAAAGCCGGGACAGAGACTCCCTACGAGCAGTACTTC
cdr3_aa: CASKAGTETPYEQYF
clone_size: .
d_call: TRBD1
j_call: TRBJ2-7
v_call: TRBV6-5